This T cell receptor (beta chain) was captured in a study of response to subunit inactivated influenza vaccine. CDR3 size: 15 residues. Between the trimmed V and J ends, which lost 4 bases and 3 bases, there was a span of 14 bases. Per the germline V gene, CDR1 is SEHNR and CDR2 is FQNEAQ (reference sequence). Of note for this clonotype: What it recognizes is unknown.

TCRdb used MiXCR to reprocess the RT-PCR reads, holding one entry per CDR3 protein. The sample shows about 700,000 distinct CDR3 sequences, about 14% of them seen only once. Study-level findings and limits: That few new T cells are recruited by each seasonal influenza vaccination was the authors' suggestion.

The chain carries TRBV7-9 and TRBJ2-3, with D unresolved. Source: PBMCs from blood, taken 14 to 15 days before vaccination. The TCR comes from a middle-aged man who received an inactivated influenza vaccine. DNA for the CDR3: TGTGCCAGCAGCTCAGACTTCCTACCAACAGATACGCAGTATTTT. Encoded protein: CASSSDFLPTDTQYF.